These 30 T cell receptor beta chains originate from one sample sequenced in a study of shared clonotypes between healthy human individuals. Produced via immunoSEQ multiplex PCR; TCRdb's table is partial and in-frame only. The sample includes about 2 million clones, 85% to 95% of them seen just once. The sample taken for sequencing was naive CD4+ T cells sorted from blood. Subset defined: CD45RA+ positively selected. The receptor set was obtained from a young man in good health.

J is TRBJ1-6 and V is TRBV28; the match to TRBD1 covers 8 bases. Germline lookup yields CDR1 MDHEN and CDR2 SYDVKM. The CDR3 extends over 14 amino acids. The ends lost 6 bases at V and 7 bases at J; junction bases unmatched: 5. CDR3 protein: CASSQQGGNSPLHF. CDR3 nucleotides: TGTGCCAGCAGCCAACAGGGGGGAAATTCACCCCTCCACTTT.

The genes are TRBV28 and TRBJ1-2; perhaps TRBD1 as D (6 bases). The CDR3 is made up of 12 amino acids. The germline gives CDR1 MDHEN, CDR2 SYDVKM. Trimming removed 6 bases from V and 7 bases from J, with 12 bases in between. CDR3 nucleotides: TGTGCCAGCAGCCGCGGGGGGCTTGGCTACACCTTC. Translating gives CASSRGGLGYTF.

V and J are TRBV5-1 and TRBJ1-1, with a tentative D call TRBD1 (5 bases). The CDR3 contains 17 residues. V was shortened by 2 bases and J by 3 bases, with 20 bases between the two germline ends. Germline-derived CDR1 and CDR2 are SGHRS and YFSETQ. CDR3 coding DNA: TGCGCCAGCAGCTTACGCGGACCGGACTTGGGGGACACTGAAGCTTTCTTT. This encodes CASSLRGPDLGDTEAFF.

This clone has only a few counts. The CDR3 reads CASSYSGTGEHEQYF. The CDR3 DNA reads TGTGCCAGCAGCTACTCCGGGACAGGGGAACACGAGCAGTACTTC. The rearrangement links TRBV5-4 to TRBJ2-7; 10 bases fit TRBD1. Germline V gives CDR1 SGHNT, CDR2 YYREEE (reference sequence). The V gene end was trimmed by 3 bases and the J gene end by 5 bases; junction bases not matched to a gene: 8. The CDR3 extends over 15 amino acids.

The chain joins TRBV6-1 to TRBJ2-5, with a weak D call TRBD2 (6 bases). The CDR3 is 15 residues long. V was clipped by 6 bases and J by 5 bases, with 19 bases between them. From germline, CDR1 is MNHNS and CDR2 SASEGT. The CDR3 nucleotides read TGTGCCAGCAGCGGACCGGGACTCCAGAGGGAGACCCAGTACTTC. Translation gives CASSGPGLQRETQYF.

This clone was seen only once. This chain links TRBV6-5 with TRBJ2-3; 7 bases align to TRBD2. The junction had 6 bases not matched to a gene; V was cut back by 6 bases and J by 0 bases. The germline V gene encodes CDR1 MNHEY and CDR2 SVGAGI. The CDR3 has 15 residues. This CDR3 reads CASRPGEGSTDTQYF. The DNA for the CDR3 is TGTGCCAGCAGACCGGGGGAGGGGAGCACAGATACGCAGTATTTT.

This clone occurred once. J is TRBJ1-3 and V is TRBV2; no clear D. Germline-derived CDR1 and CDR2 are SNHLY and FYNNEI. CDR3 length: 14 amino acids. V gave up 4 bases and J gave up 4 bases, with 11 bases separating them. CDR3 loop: CASSVSGNGNTIYF. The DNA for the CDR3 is TGTGCCAGCAGTGTCTCGGGGAACGGAAACACCATATATTTT.

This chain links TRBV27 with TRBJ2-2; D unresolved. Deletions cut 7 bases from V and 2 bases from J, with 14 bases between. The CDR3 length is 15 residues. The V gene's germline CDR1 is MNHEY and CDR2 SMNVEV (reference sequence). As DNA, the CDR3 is TGTGCCAGCACCTACGTGGGTAGTAACACCGGGGAGCTGTTTTTT. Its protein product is CASTYVGSNTGELFF.

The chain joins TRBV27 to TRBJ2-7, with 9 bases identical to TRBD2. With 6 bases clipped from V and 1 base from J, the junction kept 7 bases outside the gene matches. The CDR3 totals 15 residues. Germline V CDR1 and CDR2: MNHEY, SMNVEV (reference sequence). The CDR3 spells CASRPGTSRSYEQYF. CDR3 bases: TGTGCCAGCAGACCGGGGACTAGCAGGTCCTACGAGCAGTACTTC.

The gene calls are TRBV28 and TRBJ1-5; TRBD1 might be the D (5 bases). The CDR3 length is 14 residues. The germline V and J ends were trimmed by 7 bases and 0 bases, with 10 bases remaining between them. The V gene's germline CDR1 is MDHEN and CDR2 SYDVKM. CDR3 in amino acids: CASNGDLSNQPQHF. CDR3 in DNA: TGTGCCAGCAACGGGGACCTTAGCAATCAGCCCCAGCATTTT.

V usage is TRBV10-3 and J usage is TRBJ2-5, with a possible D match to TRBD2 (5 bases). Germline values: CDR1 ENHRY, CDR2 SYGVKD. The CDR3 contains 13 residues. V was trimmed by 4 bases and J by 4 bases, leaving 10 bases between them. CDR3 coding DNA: TGTGCCATCAGTGGAGGTGCGGGAGAGACCCAGTACTTC. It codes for CAISGGAGETQYF.

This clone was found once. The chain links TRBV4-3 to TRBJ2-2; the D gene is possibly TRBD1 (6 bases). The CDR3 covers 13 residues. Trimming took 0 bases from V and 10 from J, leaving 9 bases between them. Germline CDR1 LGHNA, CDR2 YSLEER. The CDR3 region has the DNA TGCGCCAGCAGCCAAGATTGGGACACGGAGCTGTTTTTT. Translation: CASSQDWDTELFF.

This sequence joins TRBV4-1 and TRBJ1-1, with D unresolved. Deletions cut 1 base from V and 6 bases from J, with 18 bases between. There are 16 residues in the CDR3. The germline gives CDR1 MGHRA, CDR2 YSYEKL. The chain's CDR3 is CASSQALDIGRSEAFF. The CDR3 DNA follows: TGCGCCAGCAGCCAAGCCCTTGATATCGGTAGATCTGAAGCTTTCTTT.

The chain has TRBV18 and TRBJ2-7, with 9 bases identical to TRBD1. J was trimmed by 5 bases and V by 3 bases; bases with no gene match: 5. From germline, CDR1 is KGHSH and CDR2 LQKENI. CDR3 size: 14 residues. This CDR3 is CASSPGTGHHEQYF. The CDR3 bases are TGTGCCAGCTCACCCGGGACAGGGCACCACGAGCAGTACTTC.

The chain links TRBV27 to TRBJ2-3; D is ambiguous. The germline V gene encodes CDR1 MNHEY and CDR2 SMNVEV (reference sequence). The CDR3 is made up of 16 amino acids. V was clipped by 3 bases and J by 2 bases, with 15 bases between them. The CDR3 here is CASSFSTAIYTDTQYF. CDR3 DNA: TGTGCCAGCAGTTTCAGCACGGCTATTTACACAGATACGCAGTATTTT.

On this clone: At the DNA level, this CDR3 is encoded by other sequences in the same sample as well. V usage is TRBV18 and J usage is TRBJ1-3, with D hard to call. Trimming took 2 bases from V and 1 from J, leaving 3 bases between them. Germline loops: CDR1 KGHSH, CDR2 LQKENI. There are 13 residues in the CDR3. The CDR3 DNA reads TGTGCCAGCTCACCATCTTCTGGAAACACCATATATTTT. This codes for CASSPSSGNTIYF.

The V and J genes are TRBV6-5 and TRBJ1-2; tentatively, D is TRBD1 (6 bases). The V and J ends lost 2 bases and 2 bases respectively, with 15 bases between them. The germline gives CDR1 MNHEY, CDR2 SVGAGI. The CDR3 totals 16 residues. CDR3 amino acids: CASSYRLPTGNYGYTF. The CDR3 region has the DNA TGTGCCAGCAGTTACCGGCTTCCAACAGGGAACTATGGCTACACCTTC.

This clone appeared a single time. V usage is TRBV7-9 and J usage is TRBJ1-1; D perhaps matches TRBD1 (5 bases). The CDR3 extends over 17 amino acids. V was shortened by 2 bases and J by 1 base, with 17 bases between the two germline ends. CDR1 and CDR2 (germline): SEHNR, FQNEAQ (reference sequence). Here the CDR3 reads CASSLTGQIYANTEAFF. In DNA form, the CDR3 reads TGTGCCAGCAGCTTAACAGGCCAGATTTATGCGAACACTGAAGCTTTCTTT.

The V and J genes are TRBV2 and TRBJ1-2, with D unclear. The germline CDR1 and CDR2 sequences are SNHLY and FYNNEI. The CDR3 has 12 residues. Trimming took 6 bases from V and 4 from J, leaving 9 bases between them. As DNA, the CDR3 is TGTGCCAGCAGCCCCGGGCCCTATGGCTACACCTTC. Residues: CASSPGPYGYTF.

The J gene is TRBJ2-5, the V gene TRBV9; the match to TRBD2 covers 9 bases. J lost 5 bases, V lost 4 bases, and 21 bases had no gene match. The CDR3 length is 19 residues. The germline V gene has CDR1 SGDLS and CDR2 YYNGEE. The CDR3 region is CASSRGASGTGSARETQYF. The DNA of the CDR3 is TGTGCCAGCAGCCGAGGGGCTAGCGGGACGGGATCTGCGCGGGAGACCCAGTACTTC.

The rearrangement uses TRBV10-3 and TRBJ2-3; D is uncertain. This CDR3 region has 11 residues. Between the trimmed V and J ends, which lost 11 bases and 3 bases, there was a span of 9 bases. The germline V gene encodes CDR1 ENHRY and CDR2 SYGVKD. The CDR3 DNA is TGTGCCTCGACCTCGACAGATACGCAGTATTTT. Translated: CASTSTDTQYF.

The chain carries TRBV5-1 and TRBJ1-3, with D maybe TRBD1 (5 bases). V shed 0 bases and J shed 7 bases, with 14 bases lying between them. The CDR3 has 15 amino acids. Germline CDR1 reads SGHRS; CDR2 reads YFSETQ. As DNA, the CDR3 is TGCGCCAGCAGCTTGGACCAGGGACGGATGAACACCATATATTTT. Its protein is CASSLDQGRMNTIYF.

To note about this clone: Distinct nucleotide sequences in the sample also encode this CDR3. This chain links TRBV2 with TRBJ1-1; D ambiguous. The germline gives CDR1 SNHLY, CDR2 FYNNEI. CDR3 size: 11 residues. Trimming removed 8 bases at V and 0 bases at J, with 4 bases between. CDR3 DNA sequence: TGTGCCAGCTCGCTGAACACTGAAGCTTTCTTT. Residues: CASSLNTEAFF.

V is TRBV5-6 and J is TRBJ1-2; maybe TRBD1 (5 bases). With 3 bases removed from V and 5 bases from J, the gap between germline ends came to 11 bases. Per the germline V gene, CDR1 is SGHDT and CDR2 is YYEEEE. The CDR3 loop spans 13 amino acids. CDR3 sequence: CASSSDGGYGYTF. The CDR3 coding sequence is TGTGCCAGCAGCTCCGACGGGGGATATGGCTACACCTTC.

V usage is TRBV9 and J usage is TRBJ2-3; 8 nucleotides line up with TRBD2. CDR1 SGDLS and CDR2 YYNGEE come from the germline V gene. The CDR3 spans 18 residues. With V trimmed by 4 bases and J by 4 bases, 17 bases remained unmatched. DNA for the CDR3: TGTGCCAGCAGCCCCCAAGCCCTCGGACTAGCAGCCGCAGATACGCAGTATTTT. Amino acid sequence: CASSPQALGLAAADTQYF.

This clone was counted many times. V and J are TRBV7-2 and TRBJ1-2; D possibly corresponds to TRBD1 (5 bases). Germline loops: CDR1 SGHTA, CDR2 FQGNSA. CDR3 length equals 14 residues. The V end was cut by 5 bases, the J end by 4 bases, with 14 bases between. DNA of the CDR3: TGTGCCAGCAGCCCCCAACCGGGGACCTATGGCTACACCTTC. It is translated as CASSPQPGTYGYTF.

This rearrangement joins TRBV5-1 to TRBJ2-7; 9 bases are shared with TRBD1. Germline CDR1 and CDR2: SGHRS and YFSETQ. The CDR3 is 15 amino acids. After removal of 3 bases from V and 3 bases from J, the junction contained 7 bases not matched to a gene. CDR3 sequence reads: CASSSTGGSRYEQYF. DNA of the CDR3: TGCGCCAGCAGCTCAACAGGGGGCAGTCGCTACGAGCAGTACTTC.

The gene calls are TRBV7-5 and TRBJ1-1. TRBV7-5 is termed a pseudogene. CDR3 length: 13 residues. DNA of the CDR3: TGTGCCAGAAGCCCAGACCAAGGCACTGAAGCTTTCTTT. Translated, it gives CARSPDQGTEAFF.

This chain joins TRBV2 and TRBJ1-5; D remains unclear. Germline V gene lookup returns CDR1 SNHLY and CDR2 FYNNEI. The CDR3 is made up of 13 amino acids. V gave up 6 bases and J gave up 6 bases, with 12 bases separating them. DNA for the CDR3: TGTGCCAGCAGCCTCCTCATCTCTCAGCCCCAGCATTTT. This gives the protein CASSLLISQPQHF.

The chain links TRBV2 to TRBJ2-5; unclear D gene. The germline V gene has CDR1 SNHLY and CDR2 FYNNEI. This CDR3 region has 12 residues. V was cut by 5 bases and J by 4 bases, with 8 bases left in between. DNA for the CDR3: TGTGCCAGCAGTACCTCGCCAGAGACCCAGTACTTC. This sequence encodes CASSTSPETQYF.